The TCR beta chain described here comes from a study of T cell repertoires in ileal Crohn's disease. This clone occurred a few times. Patients were adults with ileal or ileocolonic Crohn's disease needing resection. Profiled with immunoSEQ multiplex PCR; TCRdb holds only in-frame clones, not every one. In the table there are some 27,000 clones, around 77% of which are singletons. The CDR3 is made up of 12 amino acids. The V and J ends lost 6 bases and 6 bases, in that order; junction bases with no gene match: 4. The V gene's germline CDR1 is SGHTA and CDR2 FQGNSA. The clonotype originates from an adult with Crohn's disease. The sequenced sample was ileal tissue. The V call is TRBV7-2, the J call TRBJ2-7; 8 bases map to TRBD1. The CDR3 DNA reads as TGTGCCAGCAGTTTTGACAGGGGCGAGCAGTACTTC. Amino acids: CASSFDRGEQYF.